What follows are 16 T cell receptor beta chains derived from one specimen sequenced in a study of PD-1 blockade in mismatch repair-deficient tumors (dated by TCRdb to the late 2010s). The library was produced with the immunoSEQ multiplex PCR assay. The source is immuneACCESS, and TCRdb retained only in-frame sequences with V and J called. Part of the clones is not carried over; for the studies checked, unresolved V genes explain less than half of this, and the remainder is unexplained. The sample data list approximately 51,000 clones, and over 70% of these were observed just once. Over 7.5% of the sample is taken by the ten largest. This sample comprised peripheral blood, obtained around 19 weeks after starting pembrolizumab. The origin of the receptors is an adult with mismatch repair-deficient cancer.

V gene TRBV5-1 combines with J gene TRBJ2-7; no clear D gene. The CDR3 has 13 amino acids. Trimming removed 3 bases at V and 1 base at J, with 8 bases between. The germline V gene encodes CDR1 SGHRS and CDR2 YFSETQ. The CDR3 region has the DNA TGCGCCAGCAGCTCCCAGGTTTCCTACGAGCAGTACTTC. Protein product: CASSSQVSYEQYF. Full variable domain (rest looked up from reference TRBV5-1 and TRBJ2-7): KAGVTQTPRYLIKTRGQQVTLSCSPISGHRSVSWYQQTPGQGLQFLFEYFSETQRNKGNFPGRFSGRQFSNSRSEMNVSTLELGDSALYLCASSSQVSYEQYFGPGTRLTVT.

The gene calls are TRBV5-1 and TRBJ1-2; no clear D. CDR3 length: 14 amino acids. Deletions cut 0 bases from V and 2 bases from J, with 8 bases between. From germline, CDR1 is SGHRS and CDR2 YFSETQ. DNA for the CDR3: TGCGCCAGCAGCTTGGTTGCAGGAAACTATGGCTACACCTTC. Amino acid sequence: CASSLVAGNYGYTF.

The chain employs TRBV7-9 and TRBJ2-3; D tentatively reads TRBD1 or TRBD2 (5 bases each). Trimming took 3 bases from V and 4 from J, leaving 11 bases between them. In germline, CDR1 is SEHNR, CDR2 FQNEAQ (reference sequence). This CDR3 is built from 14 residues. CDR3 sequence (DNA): TGTGCCAGCAGCTTTGGGGGAGAGGCAGATACGCAGTATTTT. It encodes CASSFGGEADTQYF.

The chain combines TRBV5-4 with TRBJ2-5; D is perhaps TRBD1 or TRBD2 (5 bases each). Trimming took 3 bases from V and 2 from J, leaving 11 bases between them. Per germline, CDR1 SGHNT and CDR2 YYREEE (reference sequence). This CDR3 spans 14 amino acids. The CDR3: CASSSGTVQETQYF. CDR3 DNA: TGTGCCAGCAGCTCGGGGACGGTACAAGAGACCCAGTACTTC. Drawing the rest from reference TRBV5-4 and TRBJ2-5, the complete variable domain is ETGVTQSPTHLIKTRGQQVTLRCSSQSGHNTVSWYQQALGQGPQFIFQYYREEENGRGNFPPRFSGLQFPNYSSELNVNALELDDSALYLCASSSGTVQETQYFGPGTRLLVL.

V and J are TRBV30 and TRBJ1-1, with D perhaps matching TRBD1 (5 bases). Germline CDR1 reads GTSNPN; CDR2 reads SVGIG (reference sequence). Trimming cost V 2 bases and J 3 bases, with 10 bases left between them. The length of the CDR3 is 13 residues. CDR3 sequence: CAWSPRGDTEAFF. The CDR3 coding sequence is TGTGCCTGGAGTCCCCGGGGGGACACTGAAGCTTTCTTT.

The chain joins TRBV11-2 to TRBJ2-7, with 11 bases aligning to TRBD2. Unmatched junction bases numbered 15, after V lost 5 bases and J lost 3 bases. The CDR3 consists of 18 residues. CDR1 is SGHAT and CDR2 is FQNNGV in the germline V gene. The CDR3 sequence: CASSLNPPGLAALYEQYF. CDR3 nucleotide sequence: TGTGCCAGCAGCCTCAATCCTCCGGGACTAGCGGCCCTCTACGAGCAGTACTTC.

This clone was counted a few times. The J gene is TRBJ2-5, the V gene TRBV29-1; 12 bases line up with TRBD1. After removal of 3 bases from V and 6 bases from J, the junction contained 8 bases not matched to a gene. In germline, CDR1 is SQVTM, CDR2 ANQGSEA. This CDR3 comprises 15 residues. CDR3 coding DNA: TGCAGCGTTGATACCGGGACAGGGGGCGCGAAGACCCAGTACTTC. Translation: CSVDTGTGGAKTQYF. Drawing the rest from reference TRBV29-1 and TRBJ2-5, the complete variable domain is SAVISQKPSRDICQRGTSLTIQCQVDSQVTMMFWYRQQPGQSLTLIATANQGSEATYESGFVIDKFPISRPNLTFSTLTVSNMSPEDSSIYLCSVDTGTGGAKTQYFGPGTRLLVL.

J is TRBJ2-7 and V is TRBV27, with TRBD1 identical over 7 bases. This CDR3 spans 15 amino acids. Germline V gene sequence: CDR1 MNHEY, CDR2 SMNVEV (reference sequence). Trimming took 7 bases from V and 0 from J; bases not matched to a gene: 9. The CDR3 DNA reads TGTGCCAGCACCCCAAGGGGACAGAGCTCCTACGAGCAGTACTTC. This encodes CASTPRGQSSYEQYF.

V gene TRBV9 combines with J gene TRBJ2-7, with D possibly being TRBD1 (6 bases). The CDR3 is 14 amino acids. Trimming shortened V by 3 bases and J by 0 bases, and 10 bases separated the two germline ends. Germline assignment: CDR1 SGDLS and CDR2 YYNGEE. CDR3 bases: TGTGCCAGCAGCGGCCGGGACAACTCCTACGAGCAGTACTTC. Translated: CASSGRDNSYEQYF.

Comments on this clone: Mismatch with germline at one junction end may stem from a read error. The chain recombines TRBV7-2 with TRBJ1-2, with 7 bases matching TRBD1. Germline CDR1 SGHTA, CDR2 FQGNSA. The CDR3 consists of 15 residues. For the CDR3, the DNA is TGCGCCAGCAGCCAAGATTCCACAGGGGCCAGTGGCTACACCTTC. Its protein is CASSQDSTGASGYTF.

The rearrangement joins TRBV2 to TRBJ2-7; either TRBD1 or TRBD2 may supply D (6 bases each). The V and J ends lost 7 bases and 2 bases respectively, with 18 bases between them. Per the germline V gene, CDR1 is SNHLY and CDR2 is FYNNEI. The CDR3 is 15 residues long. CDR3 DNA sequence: TGTGCCAGCAATAAGGAGGGGACACGGACCTACGAGCAGTACTTC. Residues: CASNKEGTRTYEQYF.

The chain's CDR3 is CASSPSFGPGELFF. In DNA, the CDR3 is TGTGCCAGCAGTCCGTCGTTTGGCCCCGGGGAGCTGTTTTTT. The gene calls are TRBV27 and TRBJ2-2, with D hard to call. The CDR3 is made up of 14 amino acids. The germline gives CDR1 MNHEY, CDR2 SMNVEV (reference sequence). V was shortened by 5 bases and J by 6 bases, with 13 bases between the two germline ends.

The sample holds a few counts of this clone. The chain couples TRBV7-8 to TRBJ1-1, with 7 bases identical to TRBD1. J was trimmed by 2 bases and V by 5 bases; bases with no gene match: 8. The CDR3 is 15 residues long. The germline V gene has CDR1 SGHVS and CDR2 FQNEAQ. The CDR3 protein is CASSRPTGINTEAFF. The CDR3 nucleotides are TGTGCCAGCAGCCGCCCGACAGGGATTAACACTGAAGCTTTCTTT. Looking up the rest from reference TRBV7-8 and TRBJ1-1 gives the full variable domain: GAGVSQSPRYKVAKRGQDVALRCDPISGHVSLFWYQQALGQGPEFLTYFQNEAQLDKSGLPSDRFFAERPEGSVSTLKIQRTQQEDSAVYLCASSRPTGINTEAFFGQGTRLTVV.

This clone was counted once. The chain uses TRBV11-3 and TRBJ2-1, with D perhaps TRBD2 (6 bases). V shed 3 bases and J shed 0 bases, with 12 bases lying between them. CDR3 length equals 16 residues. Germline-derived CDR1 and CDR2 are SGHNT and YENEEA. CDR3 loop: CASSFASVSSYNEQFF. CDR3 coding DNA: TGTGCCAGCAGCTTCGCTAGCGTGAGCTCCTACAATGAGCAGTTCTTC.

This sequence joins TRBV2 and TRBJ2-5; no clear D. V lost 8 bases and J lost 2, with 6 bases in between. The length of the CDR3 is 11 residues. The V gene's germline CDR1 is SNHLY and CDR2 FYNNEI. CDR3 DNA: TGTGCCAGCCTTCTGCAAGAGACCCAGTACTTC. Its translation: CASLLQETQYF.

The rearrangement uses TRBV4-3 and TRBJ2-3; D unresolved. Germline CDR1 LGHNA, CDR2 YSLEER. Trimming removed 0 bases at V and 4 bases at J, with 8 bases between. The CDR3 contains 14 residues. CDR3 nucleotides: TGCGCCAGCAGCCAAGAGCTTGGGTCAGATACGCAGTATTTT. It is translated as CASSQELGSDTQYF.